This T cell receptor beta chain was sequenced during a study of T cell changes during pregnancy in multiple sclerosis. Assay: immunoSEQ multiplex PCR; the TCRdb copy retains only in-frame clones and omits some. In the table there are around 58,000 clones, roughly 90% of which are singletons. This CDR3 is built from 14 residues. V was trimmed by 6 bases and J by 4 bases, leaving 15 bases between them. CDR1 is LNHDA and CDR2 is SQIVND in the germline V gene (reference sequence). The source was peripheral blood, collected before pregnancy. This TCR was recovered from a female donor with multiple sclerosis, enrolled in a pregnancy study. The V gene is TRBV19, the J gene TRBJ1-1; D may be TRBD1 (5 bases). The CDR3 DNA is TGTGCCAGTAGGGGCCCCCCTAGGGGCACTGAAGCTTTCTTT. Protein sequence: CASRGPPRGTEAFF.